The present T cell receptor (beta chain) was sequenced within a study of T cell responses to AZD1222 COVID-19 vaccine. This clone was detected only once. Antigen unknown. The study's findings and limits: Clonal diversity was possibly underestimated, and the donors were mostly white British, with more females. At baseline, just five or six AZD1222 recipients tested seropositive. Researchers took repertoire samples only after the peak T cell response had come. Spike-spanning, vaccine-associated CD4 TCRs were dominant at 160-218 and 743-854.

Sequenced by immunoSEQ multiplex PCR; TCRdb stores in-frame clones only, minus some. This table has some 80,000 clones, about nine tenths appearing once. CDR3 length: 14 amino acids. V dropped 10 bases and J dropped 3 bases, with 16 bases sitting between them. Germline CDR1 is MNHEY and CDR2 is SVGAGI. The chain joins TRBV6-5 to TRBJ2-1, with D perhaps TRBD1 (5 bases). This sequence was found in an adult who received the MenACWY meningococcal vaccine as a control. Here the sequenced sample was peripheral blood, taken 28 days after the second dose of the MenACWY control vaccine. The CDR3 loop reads CATIQGLGYNEQFF. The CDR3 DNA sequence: TGTGCCACCATCCAGGGTCTTGGCTACAATGAGCAGTTCTTC.